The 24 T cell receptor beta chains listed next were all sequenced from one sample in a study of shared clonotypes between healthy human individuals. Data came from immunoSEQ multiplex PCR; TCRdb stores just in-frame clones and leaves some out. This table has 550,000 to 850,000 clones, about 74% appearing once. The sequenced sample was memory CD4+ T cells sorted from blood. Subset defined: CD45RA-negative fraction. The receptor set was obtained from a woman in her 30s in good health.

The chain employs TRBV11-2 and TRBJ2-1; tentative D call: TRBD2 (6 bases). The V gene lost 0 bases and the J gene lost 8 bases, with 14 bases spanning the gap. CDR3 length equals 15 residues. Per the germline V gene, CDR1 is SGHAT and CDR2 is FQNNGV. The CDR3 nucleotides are TGTGCCAGCAGCTTAGAAAGGCTAGCGTGGGATGAGCAGTTCTTC. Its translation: CASSLERLAWDEQFF.

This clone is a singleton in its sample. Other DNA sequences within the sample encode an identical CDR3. CDR3 in DNA: TGCGCCAGCAGCATAGCGGGAGGGCCAGATACGCAGTATTTT. Its protein product is CASSIAGGPDTQYF. The chain links TRBV5-1 to TRBJ2-3; the match to TRBD2 covers 11 bases. The CDR3 covers 14 residues. V shed 4 bases, J shed 4 bases, and the junction held 2 bases outside the gene matches. The germline gives CDR1 SGHRS, CDR2 YFSETQ.

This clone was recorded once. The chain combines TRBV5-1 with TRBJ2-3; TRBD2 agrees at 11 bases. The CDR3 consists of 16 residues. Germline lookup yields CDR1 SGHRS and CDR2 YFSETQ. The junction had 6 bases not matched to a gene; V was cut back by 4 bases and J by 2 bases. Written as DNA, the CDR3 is TGCGCCAGCAGCCGTCCGACTAGCGGGATCACAGATACGCAGTATTTT. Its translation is CASSRPTSGITDTQYF.

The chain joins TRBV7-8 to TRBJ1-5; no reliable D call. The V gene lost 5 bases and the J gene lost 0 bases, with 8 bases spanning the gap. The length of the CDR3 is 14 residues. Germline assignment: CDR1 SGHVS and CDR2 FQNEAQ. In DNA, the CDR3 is TGTGCCAGCAGCAAGGTAGTTAGCAATCAGCCCCAGCATTTT. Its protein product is CASSKVVSNQPQHF.

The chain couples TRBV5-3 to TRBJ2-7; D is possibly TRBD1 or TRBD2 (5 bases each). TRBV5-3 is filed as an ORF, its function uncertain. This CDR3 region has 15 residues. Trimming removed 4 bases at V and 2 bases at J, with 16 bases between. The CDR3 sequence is CARSDRQTKPYEQYF. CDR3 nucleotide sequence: TGTGCCAGAAGCGACCGACAGACTAAACCCTACGAGCAGTACTTC.

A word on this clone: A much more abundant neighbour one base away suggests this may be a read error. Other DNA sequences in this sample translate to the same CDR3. The CDR3 DNA reads as TGTGCCAGCAGCACACAGAGGAACACTGAAGCTTTCTTT. Its protein product is CASSTQRNTEAFF. The V and J genes are TRBV7-6 and TRBJ1-1, with D hard to call. The germline V gene encodes CDR1 SGHVS and CDR2 FNYEAQ. The ends were cut back, 5 bases at V and 1 base at J, with 8 bases in the middle. This CDR3 is 13 amino acids long.

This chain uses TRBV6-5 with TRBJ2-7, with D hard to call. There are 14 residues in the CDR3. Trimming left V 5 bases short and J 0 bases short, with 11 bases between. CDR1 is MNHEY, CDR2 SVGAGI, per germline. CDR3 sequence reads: CASSALRYSYEQYF. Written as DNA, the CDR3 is TGTGCCAGCAGTGCCCTCCGTTACTCCTACGAGCAGTACTTC.

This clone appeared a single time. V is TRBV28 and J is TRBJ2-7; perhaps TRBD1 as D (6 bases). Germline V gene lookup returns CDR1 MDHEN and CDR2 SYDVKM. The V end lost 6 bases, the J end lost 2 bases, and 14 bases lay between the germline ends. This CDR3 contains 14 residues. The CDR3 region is CASRGRQAPYEQYF. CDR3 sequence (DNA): TGTGCCAGCAGGGGCCGACAGGCCCCCTACGAGCAGTACTTC.

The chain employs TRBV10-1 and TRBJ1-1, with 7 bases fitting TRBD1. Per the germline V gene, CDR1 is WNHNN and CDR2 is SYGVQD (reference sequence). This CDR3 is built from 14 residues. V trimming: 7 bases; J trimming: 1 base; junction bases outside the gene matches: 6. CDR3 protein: CASTPGTENTEAFF. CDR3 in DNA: TGCGCCAGCACTCCCGGGACAGAGAACACTGAAGCTTTCTTT.

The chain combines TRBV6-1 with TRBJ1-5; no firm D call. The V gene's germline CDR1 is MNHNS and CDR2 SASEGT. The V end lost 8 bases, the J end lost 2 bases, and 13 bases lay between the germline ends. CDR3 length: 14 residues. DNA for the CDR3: TGTGCCAGCGGTAGTGCATTGGGCAATCAGCCCCAGCATTTT. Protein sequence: CASGSALGNQPQHF.

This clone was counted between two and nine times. The CDR3 here is CASSDGQIEAFF. The CDR3 bases are TGCGCCAGCAGCGATGGACAGATTGAAGCTTTCTTT. The chain joins TRBV5-1 to TRBJ1-1; D perhaps matches TRBD1 (6 bases). Germline V CDR1 and CDR2: SGHRS, YFSETQ. V lost 4 bases to trimming and J lost 7 bases, with 11 bases between them. The CDR3 contains 12 residues. The full variable domain, in which reference TRBV5-1 and TRBJ1-1 provide the parts outside the CDR3, is KAGVTQTPRYLIKTRGQQVTLSCSPISGHRSVSWYQQTPGQGLQFLFEYFSETQRNKGNFPGRFSGRQFSNSRSEMNVSTLELGDSALYLCASSDGQIEAFFGQGTRLTVV.

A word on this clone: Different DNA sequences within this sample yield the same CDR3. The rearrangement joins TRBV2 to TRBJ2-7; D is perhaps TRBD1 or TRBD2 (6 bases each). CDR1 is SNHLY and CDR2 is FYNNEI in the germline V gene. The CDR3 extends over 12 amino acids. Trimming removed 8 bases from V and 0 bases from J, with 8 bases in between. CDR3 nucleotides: TGTGCCAGCGGGGGGCTCTCCTACGAGCAGTACTTC. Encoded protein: CASGGLSYEQYF. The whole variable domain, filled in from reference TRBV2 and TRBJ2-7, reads EPEVTQTPSHQVTQMGQEVILRCVPISNHLYFYWYRQILGQKVEFLVSFYNNEISEKSEIFDDQFSVERPDGSNFTLKIRSTKLEDSAMYFCASGGLSYEQYFGPGTRLTVT.

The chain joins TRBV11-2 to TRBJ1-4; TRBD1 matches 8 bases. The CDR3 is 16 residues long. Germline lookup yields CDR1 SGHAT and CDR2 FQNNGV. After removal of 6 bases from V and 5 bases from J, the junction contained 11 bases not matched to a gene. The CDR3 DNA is TGTGCCAGCAGACCCGGACAGGGAAGAGACAATGAAAAACTGTTTTTT. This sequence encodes CASRPGQGRDNEKLFF.

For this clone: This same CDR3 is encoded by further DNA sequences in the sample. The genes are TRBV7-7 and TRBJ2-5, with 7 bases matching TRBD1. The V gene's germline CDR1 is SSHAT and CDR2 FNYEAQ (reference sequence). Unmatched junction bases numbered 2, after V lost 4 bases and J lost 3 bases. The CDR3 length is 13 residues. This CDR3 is CASSSGQEETQYF. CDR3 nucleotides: TGTGCCAGCAGCTCAGGACAGGAAGAGACCCAGTACTTC.

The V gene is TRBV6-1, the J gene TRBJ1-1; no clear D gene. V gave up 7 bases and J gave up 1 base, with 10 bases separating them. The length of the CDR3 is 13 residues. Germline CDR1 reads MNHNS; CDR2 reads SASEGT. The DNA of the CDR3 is TGTGCCAGCATTGGAATAAGGAACACTGAAGCTTTCTTT. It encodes CASIGIRNTEAFF.

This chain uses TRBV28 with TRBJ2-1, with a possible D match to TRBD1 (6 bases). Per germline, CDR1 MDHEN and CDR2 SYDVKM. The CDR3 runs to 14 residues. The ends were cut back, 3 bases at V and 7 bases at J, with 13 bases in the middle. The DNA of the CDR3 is TGTGCCAGCAGTTTTGCAGGGGAATGGAATGAGCAGTTCTTC. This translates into CASSFAGEWNEQFF.

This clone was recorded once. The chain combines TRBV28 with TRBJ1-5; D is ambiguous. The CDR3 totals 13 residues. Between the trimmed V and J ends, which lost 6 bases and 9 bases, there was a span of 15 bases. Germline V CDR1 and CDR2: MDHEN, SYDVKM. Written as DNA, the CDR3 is TGTGCCAGCAGCGAGGAGCTCGTGTCGCCCCAGCATTTT. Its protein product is CASSEELVSPQHF.

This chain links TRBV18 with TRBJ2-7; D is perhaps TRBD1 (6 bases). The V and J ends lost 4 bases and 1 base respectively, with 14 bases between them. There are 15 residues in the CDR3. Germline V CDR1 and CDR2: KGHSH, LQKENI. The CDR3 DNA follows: TGTGCCAGCTCACTCGCAGGGGAAAGTTCCTACGAGCAGTACTTC. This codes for CASSLAGESSYEQYF. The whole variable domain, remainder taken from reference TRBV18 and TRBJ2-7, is NAGVMQNPRHLVRRRGQEARLRCSPMKGHSHVYWYRQLPEEGLKFMVYLQKENIIDESGMPKERFSAEFPKEGPSILRIQQVVRGDSAAYFCASSLAGESSYEQYFGPGTRLTVT.

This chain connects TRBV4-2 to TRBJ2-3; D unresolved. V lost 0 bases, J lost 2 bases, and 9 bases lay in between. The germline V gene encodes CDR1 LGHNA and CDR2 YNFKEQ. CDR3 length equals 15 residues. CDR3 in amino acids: CASSQDLTATDTQYF. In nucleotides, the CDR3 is TGTGCCAGCAGCCAAGATCTAACGGCCACAGATACGCAGTATTTT.

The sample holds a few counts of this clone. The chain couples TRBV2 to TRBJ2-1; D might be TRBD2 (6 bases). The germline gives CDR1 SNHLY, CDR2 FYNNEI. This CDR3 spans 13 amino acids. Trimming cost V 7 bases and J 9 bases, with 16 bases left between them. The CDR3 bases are TGTGCCAGCACCGGGACTGGGGCGGGTGAGCAGTTCTTC. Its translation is CASTGTGAGEQFF.

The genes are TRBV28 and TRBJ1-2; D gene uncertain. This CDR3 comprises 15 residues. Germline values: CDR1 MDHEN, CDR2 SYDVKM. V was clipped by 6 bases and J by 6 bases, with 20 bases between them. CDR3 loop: CASSYGRIRGDGYTF. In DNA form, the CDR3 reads TGTGCCAGCAGCTATGGACGGATTCGCGGGGATGGCTACACCTTC.

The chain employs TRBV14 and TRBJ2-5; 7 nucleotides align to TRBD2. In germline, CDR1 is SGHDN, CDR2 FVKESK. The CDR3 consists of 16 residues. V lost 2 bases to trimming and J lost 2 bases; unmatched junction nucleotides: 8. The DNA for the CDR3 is TGTGCCAGCAGCCAAAGGGCTGCTAGCGGACAAGAGACCCAGTACTTC. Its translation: CASSQRAASGQETQYF.

CDR3 nucleotide sequence: TGTGCCAGCAGTGACCCAGCGACTGAAAAACTGTTTTTT. Its translation is CASSDPATEKLFF. The chain uses TRBV6-1 and TRBJ1-4, with D unclear. Germline V gene sequence: CDR1 MNHNS, CDR2 SASEGT. The CDR3 loop spans 13 amino acids. V gave up 3 bases and J gave up 7 bases, with 9 bases separating them.

CDR3 in DNA: TGCAGCGTCCCCGGGACAGGGGCCTACAATGAGCAGTTCTTC. It encodes CSVPGTGAYNEQFF. The rearrangement links TRBV29-1 to TRBJ2-1, with TRBD1 matching 10 bases. The length of the CDR3 is 14 residues. V shed 6 bases and J 2 bases; nucleotides not matched to a gene: 4. Germline CDR1 reads SQVTM; CDR2 reads ANQGSEA.